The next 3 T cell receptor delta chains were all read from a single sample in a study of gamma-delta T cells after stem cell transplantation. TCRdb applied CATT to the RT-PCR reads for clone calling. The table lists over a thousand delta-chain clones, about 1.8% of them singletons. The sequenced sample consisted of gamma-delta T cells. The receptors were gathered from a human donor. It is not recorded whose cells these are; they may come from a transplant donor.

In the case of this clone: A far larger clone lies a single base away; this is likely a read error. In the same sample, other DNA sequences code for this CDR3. The CDR3 nucleotides read TGTGCTCTTGGGGAACTAGGGATCGGATTCGGCATTCATACAAGCTCCTGGGACACCCGACAGATGTTTTTC. Translated: CALGELGIGFGIHTSSWDTRQMFF. The chain has TRDV1 and TRDJ3; TRDD3 might be the D (5 bases). The CDR3 contains 24 residues. From germline, CDR1 is TSWWSYY and CDR2 QGS. The V gene lost 0 bases and the J gene lost 0 bases, with 27 bases spanning the gap.

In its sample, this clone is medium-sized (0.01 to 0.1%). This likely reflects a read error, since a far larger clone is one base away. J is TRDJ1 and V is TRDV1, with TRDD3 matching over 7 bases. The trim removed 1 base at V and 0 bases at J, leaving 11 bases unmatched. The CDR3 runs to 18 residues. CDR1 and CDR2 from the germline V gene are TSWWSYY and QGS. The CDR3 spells CALGEPPILGTHTDKLIF. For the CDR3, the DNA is TGTGCTCTTGGGGAACCTCCGATACTGGGGACTCACACCGATAAACTCATCTTT.

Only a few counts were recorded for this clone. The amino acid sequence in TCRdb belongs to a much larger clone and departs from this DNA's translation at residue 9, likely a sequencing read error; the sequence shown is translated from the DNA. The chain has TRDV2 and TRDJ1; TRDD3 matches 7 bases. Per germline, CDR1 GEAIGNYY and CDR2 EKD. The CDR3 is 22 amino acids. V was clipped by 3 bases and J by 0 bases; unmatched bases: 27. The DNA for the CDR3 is TGTGCCTGTGACCAATCGTACTGGAGGATACGTAGTACGCCATCGTACACCGATAAACTCATCTTT. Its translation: CACDQSYWRIRSTPSYTDKLIF.